Listed below are T cell receptor beta chains from one sample, sequenced in a study of cytomegalovirus exposure and HLA in healthy donors. Some clones are missing from TCRdb's copy, which holds only in-frame ones; the method was immunoSEQ multiplex PCR. The table includes approximately 300,000 clones, around 86% detected once. Sequenced: PBMCs. The receptors here all came from a woman aged 18-29 years in good health and CMV-seronegative. Both conserved end residues are part of each CDR3. Fields, in order: clone size, D gene, J gene, V gene, CDR3 DNA, CDR3 protein. The D gene is left open where the match is weak. Clone size, where shown, is once, few, many, or a class for clones that have expanded.

clone size: .; D gene: TRBD2; J gene: TRBJ2-5; V gene: TRBV29-1; CDR3 DNA: TGCAGCGTTGAGGAGTTAGCGGGAGTAGAGACCCAGTACTTC; CDR3 protein: CSVEELAGVETQYF
clone size: .; D gene: TRBD2; J gene: TRBJ2-7; V gene: TRBV7-2; CDR3 DNA: TGTGCCAGCAGGAGGACTAGCGGGAGGGCATACGAGCAGTACTTC; CDR3 protein: CASRRTSGRAYEQYF
clone size: .; D gene: .; J gene: TRBJ1-1; V gene: TRBV5-6; CDR3 DNA: TGTGCCAGCAGCTTGGCCTACAGGGCCTACGGTGCCTTCAGAGGTGAAGCTTTCTTT; CDR3 protein: CASSLAYRAYGAFRGEAFF
clone size: .; D gene: .; J gene: TRBJ2-3; V gene: TRBV7-2; CDR3 DNA: TGTGCCAGCAGCTTATACGGGACTAGCACAGATACGCAGTATTTT; CDR3 protein: CASSLYGTSTDTQYF
clone size: .; D gene: .; J gene: TRBJ2-7; V gene: TRBV9; CDR3 DNA: TGTGCCAGCATCCTAAAGGGACTGTACTACGAGCAGTACTTC; CDR3 protein: CASILKGLYYEQYF
clone size: .; D gene: .; J gene: TRBJ2-5; V gene: TRBV18; CDR3 DNA: TGTGCCAGCTCACCACCGAACGGAGAAGAGACCCAGTACTTC; CDR3 protein: CASSPPNGEETQYF
clone size: .; D gene: .; J gene: TRBJ1-1; V gene: TRBV4-1; CDR3 DNA: TGCGCCAGCAGCCAACCCCGAGTGGGGAGGACGACGGCCACTGAAGCTTTCTTT; CDR3 protein: CASSQPRVGRTTATEAFF
clone size: .; D gene: TRBD2; J gene: TRBJ2-7; V gene: TRBV4-1; CDR3 DNA: TGCGCCAGCAGCCAATCTGGGGGAACTAGCGGGAGGGTCGAGTCCTACGAGCAGTACTTC; CDR3 protein: CASSQSGGTSGRVESYEQYF
clone size: .; D gene: .; J gene: TRBJ1-1; V gene: TRBV4-3; CDR3 DNA: TGCGCCAGCAGCCAAGCCGATTTAGACAAGTTCACTGAAGCTTTCTTT; CDR3 protein: CASSQADLDKFTEAFF
clone size: .; D gene: .; J gene: TRBJ2-7; V gene: TRBV19; CDR3 DNA: TGTGCCAGTAGTACAGGGTCGGAGCAGTACTTC; CDR3 protein: CASSTGSEQYF
clone size: .; D gene: .; J gene: TRBJ2-5; V gene: TRBV5-6; CDR3 DNA: TGTGCCAGCAGCTTGACAGCCCAAGAGACCCAGTACTTC; CDR3 protein: CASSLTAQETQYF
clone size: once; D gene: .; J gene: TRBJ1-1; V gene: TRBV5-5; CDR3 DNA: TGTGCCAGCAGCCCCAGGGTTGGCACTGAAGCTTTCTTT; CDR3 protein: CASSPRVGTEAFF
clone size: once; D gene: TRBD2; J gene: TRBJ2-5; V gene: TRBV29-1; CDR3 DNA: TGCAGCGCTATGGAAGCGGGATCCCAGTACTTC; CDR3 protein: CSAMEAGSQYF
clone size: .; D gene: .; J gene: TRBJ2-3; V gene: TRBV7-9; CDR3 DNA: TGTGCCAGCAGCCCAGGGGAGCCTAGCACAGATACGCAGTATTTT; CDR3 protein: CASSPGEPSTDTQYF
clone size: few; D gene: .; J gene: TRBJ2-1; V gene: TRBV19; CDR3 DNA: TGTGCCAGTAGTTGGAAACATGAGGGAGAGCAGTTCTTC; CDR3 protein: CASSWKHEGEQFF
clone size: few; D gene: .; J gene: TRBJ2-1; V gene: TRBV29-1; CDR3 DNA: TGCAGCTTCCTTGGACTCAACAATGAGCAGTTCTTC; CDR3 protein: CSFLGLNNEQFF
clone size: few; D gene: .; J gene: TRBJ1-2; V gene: TRBV2; CDR3 DNA: TGTGCGCAAGGGAGCCAACCCTTCAATGGCTACACCTTC; CDR3 protein: CAQGSQPFNGYTF
clone size: .; D gene: .; J gene: TRBJ2-3; V gene: TRBV11-1; CDR3 DNA: TGTGCCAGCAGCCGGGACTCCTATACGCAGTATTTT; CDR3 protein: CASSRDSYTQYF
clone size: .; D gene: TRBD2; J gene: TRBJ2-3; V gene: TRBV28; CDR3 DNA: TGTGCCAGCAGTATTAGCGGGATAAACATCCTCACAGATACGCAGTATTTT; CDR3 protein: CASSISGINILTDTQYF
clone size: .; D gene: TRBD2; J gene: TRBJ2-7; V gene: TRBV19; CDR3 DNA: TGTGCCAGTAGTTCCACTAGCGGGAGCTCCGAGCAGTACTTC; CDR3 protein: CASSSTSGSSEQYF
clone size: .; D gene: TRBD1; J gene: TRBJ2-5; V gene: TRBV29-1; CDR3 DNA: TGCAGCGGAAGCCGGGACAGGGGGCTCCAAGAGACCCAGTACTTC; CDR3 protein: CSGSRDRGLQETQYF
clone size: few; D gene: TRBD1; J gene: TRBJ2-7; V gene: TRBV10-3; CDR3 DNA: TGTGCCATCACAACGGGACAGGGGGCGCGGGAGCAGTACTTC; CDR3 protein: CAITTGQGAREQYF
clone size: .; D gene: TRBD2; J gene: TRBJ2-5; V gene: TRBV7-2; CDR3 DNA: TGTGCCAGCAGCTTAAGTCGGGGGGTGACTAGCGGCCAAGAGACCCAGTACTTC; CDR3 protein: CASSLSRGVTSGQETQYF
clone size: .; D gene: .; J gene: TRBJ1-2; V gene: TRBV2; CDR3 DNA: TGTGCCAGCACAGATCTAGCTAACTATGGCTACACCTTC; CDR3 protein: CASTDLANYGYTF
clone size: .; D gene: TRBD2; J gene: TRBJ2-7; V gene: TRBV19; CDR3 DNA: TGTGCCAGTAGTACCGGGACTAGCGGGAGGGCCTACGAGCAGTACTTC; CDR3 protein: CASSTGTSGRAYEQYF
clone size: once; D gene: TRBD2; J gene: TRBJ2-1; V gene: TRBV6-4; CDR3 DNA: TGTGCCAGCAGTGAATCGGGAGGTCAAGTCAATGAGCAGTTCTTC; CDR3 protein: CASSESGGQVNEQFF
clone size: .; D gene: .; J gene: TRBJ2-7; V gene: TRBV6-1; CDR3 DNA: TGTGCCAGCACCCCCTGGACAAGTTCAGCCTACGAGCAGTACTTC; CDR3 protein: CASTPWTSSAYEQYF
clone size: .; D gene: .; J gene: TRBJ1-3; V gene: TRBV7-2; CDR3 DNA: TGTGCCAGCAGCCCAGTGGGAGGTGGAAACACCATATATTTT; CDR3 protein: CASSPVGGGNTIYF
clone size: .; D gene: TRBD1; J gene: TRBJ1-1; V gene: TRBV11-1; CDR3 DNA: TGTGCCAGCAGCTCCCGACAGGGAGGCATACCTGAAGCTTTCTTT; CDR3 protein: CASSSRQGGIPEAFF
clone size: .; D gene: TRBD2; J gene: TRBJ2-5; V gene: TRBV5-1; CDR3 DNA: TGCGCCAGCAGTCTTGGGGGGGGACAAGAGACCCAGTACTTC; CDR3 protein: CASSLGGGQETQYF
clone size: .; D gene: .; J gene: TRBJ2-7; V gene: TRBV7-7; CDR3 DNA: TGTGCTAGCAGCTTAGCTAGGACAGCCTCTACCTACGAGCAGTACTTC; CDR3 protein: CASSLARTASTYEQYF
clone size: .; D gene: .; J gene: TRBJ2-1; V gene: TRBV6-5; CDR3 DNA: TGTGCCAGCAGTTACTCGAGAGGACAGAATGAGCAGTTCTTC; CDR3 protein: CASSYSRGQNEQFF
clone size: .; D gene: .; J gene: TRBJ2-2; V gene: TRBV13; CDR3 DNA: TGTGCCAGCAGCGGGGGGACGACGAACACCGGGGAGCTGTTTTTT; CDR3 protein: CASSGGTTNTGELFF